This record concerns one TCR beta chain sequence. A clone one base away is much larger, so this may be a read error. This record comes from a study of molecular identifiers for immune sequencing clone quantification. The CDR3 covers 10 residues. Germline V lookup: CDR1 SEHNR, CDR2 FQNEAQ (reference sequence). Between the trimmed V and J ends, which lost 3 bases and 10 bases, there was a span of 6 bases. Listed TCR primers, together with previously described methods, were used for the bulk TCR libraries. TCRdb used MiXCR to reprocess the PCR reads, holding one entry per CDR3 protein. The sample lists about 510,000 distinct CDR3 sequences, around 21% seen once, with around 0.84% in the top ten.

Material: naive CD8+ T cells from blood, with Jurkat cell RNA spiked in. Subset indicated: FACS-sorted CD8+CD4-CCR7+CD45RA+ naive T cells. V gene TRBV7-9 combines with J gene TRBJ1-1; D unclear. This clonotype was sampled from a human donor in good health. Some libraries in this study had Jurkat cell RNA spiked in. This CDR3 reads CASSFVGAFF. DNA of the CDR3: TGTGCCAGCAGCTTCGTCGGAGCTTTCTTT. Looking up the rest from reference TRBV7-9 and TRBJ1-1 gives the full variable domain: DTGVSQNPRHKITKRGQNVTFRCDPISEHNRLYWYRQTLGQGPEFLTYFQNEAQLEKSRLLSDRFSAERPKGSFSTLEIQRTEQGDSAMYLCASSFVGAFFGQGTRLTVV.